The 9 T cell receptor beta chains below come from one sample, sequenced in a study of T cells in Graves' hyperthyroidism and ophthalmopathy. Amplification of TCR beta CDR3 regions was performed using RNA transcripts as template. Using the HTBI primer set, a first-round RT-PCR was run on the TCR CDR3. TCRdb ran MiXCR on the multiplex PCR reads and lists one entry per CDR3 protein. Of a few hundred thousand distinct CDR3 sequences listed, roughly 20% are singletons. Sample: blood. These receptors were collected from a young man with Graves' ophthalmopathy.

The sample holds a few counts of this clonotype. The rearrangement joins TRBV30 to TRBJ2-3; 10 bases match TRBD1. This CDR3 comprises 16 residues. Trimming at V came to 4 bases and at J to 2 bases, leaving 9 bases not matched to a gene. CDR1 GTSNPN and CDR2 SVGIG come from the germline V gene (reference sequence). The CDR3 here is CAWNLMGQGITDTQYF. The CDR3 DNA is TGTGCCTGGAATTTGATGGGACAGGGGATCACAGATACGCAGTATTTT.

This clonotype showed up many times. The gene calls are TRBV7-9 and TRBJ2-1, with TRBD2 matching over 7 bases. The CDR3 extends over 14 amino acids. Germline V gene sequence: CDR1 SEHNR, CDR2 FQNEAQ (reference sequence). The V gene end was trimmed by 8 bases and the J gene end by 10 bases; junction bases not matched to a gene: 14. The CDR3 spells CASSGTNLMEEQFF. The CDR3 region has the DNA TGTGCCAGCTCCGGGACTAACCTAATGGAAGAGCAGTTCTTC.

In its sample, this clonotype was seen many times. This chain links TRBV5-1 with TRBJ1-1, with a tentative D call TRBD1 (5 bases). Germline V gives CDR1 SGHRS, CDR2 YFSETQ. Trimming cost V 0 bases and J 5 bases, with 11 bases left between them. The CDR3 runs to 14 residues. Here the CDR3 reads CASSLEGSETEAFF. In DNA, the CDR3 is TGCGCCAGCAGCTTGGAGGGGTCGGAGACTGAAGCTTTCTTT. Using reference TRBV5-1 and TRBJ1-1 for the parts outside the CDR3, the full variable domain is KAGVTQTPRYLIKTRGQQVTLSCSPISGHRSVSWYQQTPGQGLQFLFEYFSETQRNKGNFPGRFSGRQFSNSRSEMNVSTLELGDSALYLCASSLEGSETEAFFGQGTRLTVV.

Ten or more counts support this clonotype. This chain joins TRBV29-1 and TRBJ2-5; 13 nucleotides align to TRBD2. This CDR3 region has 16 residues. V trimming: 4 bases; J trimming: 5 bases; junction bases outside the gene matches: 10. Germline CDR1 and CDR2: SQVTM and ANQGSEA. CDR3 sequence reads: CSVAGLAGVSWETQYF. The CDR3 nucleotides are TGCAGCGTTGCTGGACTAGCGGGAGTGTCTTGGGAGACCCAGTACTTC.

Here the CDR3 reads CASRSSTGYQETQYF. The CDR3 DNA reads as TGTGCCAGTAGGTCGTCAACAGGGTACCAAGAGACCCAGTACTTC. The chain uses TRBV19 and TRBJ2-5; weak D call: TRBD1 (6 bases). Germline V gene sequence: CDR1 LNHDA, CDR2 SQIVND (reference sequence). This CDR3 contains 15 residues. With 6 bases removed from V and 0 bases from J, the gap between germline ends came to 14 bases.

The V and J genes are TRBV6-1 and TRBJ2-1; weak D call: TRBD2 (6 bases). Trimming removed 6 bases from V and 0 bases from J, with 12 bases in between. The CDR3 sequence is 15 residues long. CDR1 MNHNS and CDR2 SASEGT come from the germline V gene. CDR3 sequence (DNA): TGTGCCAGCAGGCGGGACTTTAGCTCCTACAATGAGCAGTTCTTC. It codes for CASRRDFSSYNEQFF.

V usage is TRBV5-1 and J usage is TRBJ2-7, with unresolved D. Trimming removed 0 bases from V and 3 bases from J, with 7 bases in between. The CDR3 contains 13 residues. Germline V CDR1 and CDR2: SGHRS, YFSETQ. As DNA, the CDR3 is TGCGCCAGCAGCTTGGGGCGGCTCTACGAGCAGTACTTC. It yields the protein CASSLGRLYEQYF. The whole variable domain, remainder taken from reference TRBV5-1 and TRBJ2-7, is KAGVTQTPRYLIKTRGQQVTLSCSPISGHRSVSWYQQTPGQGLQFLFEYFSETQRNKGNFPGRFSGRQFSNSRSEMNVSTLELGDSALYLCASSLGRLYEQYFGPGTRLTVT.

This clonotype occurred many times. The chain links TRBV11-2 to TRBJ2-1; possibly TRBD2 for D (6 bases). Trimming took 0 bases from V and 0 from J, leaving 9 bases between them. This CDR3 is 16 amino acids long. The germline gives CDR1 SGHAT, CDR2 FQNNGV. The CDR3 bases are TGTGCCAGCAGCTTAGAGGTCGGGAGCTCCTACAATGAGCAGTTCTTC. Residues: CASSLEVGSSYNEQFF.

J is TRBJ2-3 and V is TRBV24-1; D unclear. This CDR3 is 12 amino acids long. The germline V gene has CDR1 KGHDR and CDR2 SFDVKD. Trimming removed 5 bases at V and 7 bases at J, with 9 bases between. CDR3 bases: TGTGCCACCAGTGGTTTCATTCATACGCAGTATTTT. Protein: CATSGFIHTQYF.